This T cell receptor beta chain comes out of a study of T cell changes during pregnancy in multiple sclerosis. TCRdb keeps only in-frame clones here, not all; method: immunoSEQ multiplex PCR. The repertoire holds approximately 110,000 clones, with more than 85% as singletons. The CDR3 sequence is 11 residues long. The germline V gene encodes CDR1 SQVTM and CDR2 ANQGSEA. V lost 1 base, J lost 11 bases, and 11 bases lay in between. The source of this sequence is a female donor with multiple sclerosis, enrolled in a pregnancy study. V and J are TRBV29-1 and TRBJ1-1; the D gene is possibly TRBD1 (6 bases). Here the sequenced sample was peripheral blood, taken in the third trimester of pregnancy. In DNA form, the CDR3 reads TGCAGCGTTGAAGTAGGGGGAATCGCTTTCTTT. Residues: CSVEVGGIAFF.